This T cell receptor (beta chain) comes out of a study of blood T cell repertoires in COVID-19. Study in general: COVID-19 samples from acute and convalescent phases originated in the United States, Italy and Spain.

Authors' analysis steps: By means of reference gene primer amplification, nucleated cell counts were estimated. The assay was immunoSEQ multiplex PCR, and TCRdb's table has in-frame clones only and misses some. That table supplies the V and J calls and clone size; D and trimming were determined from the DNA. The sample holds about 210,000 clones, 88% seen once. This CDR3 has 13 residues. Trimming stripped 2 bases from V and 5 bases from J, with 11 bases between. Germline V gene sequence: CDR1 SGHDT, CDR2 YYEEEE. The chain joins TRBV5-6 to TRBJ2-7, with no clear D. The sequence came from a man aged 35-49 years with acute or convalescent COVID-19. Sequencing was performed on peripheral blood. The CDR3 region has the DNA TGTGCCAGCAGCTTAGGATTCCGGGACGAGCAGTACTTC. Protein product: CASSLGFRDEQYF.